This entry concerns a single T cell receptor (beta chain). Its antigen is not known. The source of the sample is a study of T-cell reconstitution after alpha-beta-depleted transplantation in children. Whole-study results and caveats: After transplant, high TCRbeta diversity at day 60 in some patients arose from surviving recipient T cells and thymic progenitors. From newly produced T cells came most of the T-cell counts and diversity one year after transplant. Alpha-beta T cells present about two months after transplant were reported to originate from several hundred expanded graft clones.

A library of TCRbeta sequences, prepared with unique molecular identifiers, was generated. TCRdb itself ran the PCR reads through MiXCR, one entry per CDR3 protein. The data contain around 800,000 distinct CDR3 sequences, 15% to 20% of them singletons. V lost 7 bases, J lost 3 bases, and 6 bases stayed unmatched. The CDR3 extends over 14 amino acids. CDR1 is SQVTM, CDR2 ANQGSEA, per germline. The sequence came from a male patient younger than 18 who had a stem cell transplant for acute lymphoblastic leukemia, so the T cells may come from the graft donor. The V gene is TRBV29-1, the J gene TRBJ1-3; 10 nucleotides agree with TRBD1. The sample was PBMCs, mostly from graft donor cells, taken 360 days after TCRalphabeta/CD19-depleted stem cell transplant. The CDR3 sequence: CSARQGARGNTIYF. In DNA form, the CDR3 reads TGCAGCGCAAGACAGGGGGCCCGTGGAAACACCATATATTTT.